These 25 T cell receptor beta chains were sequenced from one sample in a study of shared clonotypes between healthy human individuals. Data came from immunoSEQ multiplex PCR; TCRdb stores just in-frame clones and leaves some out. Among almost 700,000 clones listed, 92% were seen once. CD45RO negativity and positive selection for CCR7 defined naive CD8 cells, a population that excluded terminally differentiated effector memory CD45RA+ cells. Source material: naive CD8+ T cells sorted from blood. The source is a man aged 25 to 45 in good health.

This clone was counted a single time. The rearrangement links TRBV5-6 to TRBJ1-5; D is unclear. Trimming left V 0 bases short and J 4 bases short, with 8 bases between. The length of the CDR3 is 14 residues. The germline V gene has CDR1 SGHDT and CDR2 YYEEEE. This chain's CDR3 is CASSLGLRNQPQHF. The CDR3 coding sequence is TGTGCCAGCAGCTTGGGACTCCGAAATCAGCCCCAGCATTTT. The variable domain in full, with the rest retrieved from reference TRBV5-6 and TRBJ1-5, is DAGVTQSPTHLIKTRGQQVTLRCSPKSGHDTVSWYQQALGQGPQFIFQYYEEEERQRGNFPDRFSGHQFPNYSSELNVNALLLGDSALYLCASSLGLRNQPQHFGDGTRLSIL.

CDR3 sequence (DNA): TGCGCCAGCAGCCAAGCTGGTTCCCGTGAAAAACTGTTTTTT. This encodes CASSQAGSREKLFF. The genes are TRBV4-3 and TRBJ1-4; no definite D call. The CDR3 totals 14 residues. Germline V gene data show CDR1 as LGHNA and CDR2 as YSLEER. The V end lost 1 base, the J end lost 7 bases, and 10 bases lay between the germline ends.

CDR3 amino acids: CASSLGSPPGYNEQFF. Written as DNA, the CDR3 is TGTGCCAGCAGCTTAGGCTCACCTCCTGGGTACAATGAGCAGTTCTTC. The V and J genes are TRBV7-6 and TRBJ2-1; no firm D call. The CDR3 is 16 amino acids. Germline V gene lookup returns CDR1 SGHVS and CDR2 FNYEAQ. V gave up 1 base and J gave up 4 bases, with 14 bases separating them.

The genes are TRBV6-5 and TRBJ2-1; TRBD2 matches 8 bases. The V gene's germline CDR1 is MNHEY and CDR2 SVGAGI. There are 13 residues in the CDR3. The ends lost 5 bases at V and 10 bases at J; junction bases unmatched: 7. For the CDR3, the DNA is TGTGCCAGCAGTACCGCAGCGGGAGTGGAGCAGTTCTTC. Protein: CASSTAAGVEQFF.

V and J are TRBV12-2 and TRBJ1-4; the table's D call, TRBD1, has no DNA check behind it. TRBV12-2 is a recognized pseudogene. This CDR3 region has 16 residues. In DNA, the CDR3 is TGTGCAAGTCGCTTAGCTGCCGACAGGCTTGGCGAAAAACTGTTTTTT. Its protein product is CASRLAADRLGEKLFF.

The chain joins TRBV4-3 to TRBJ1-1; TRBD1 might be the D (5 bases). This CDR3 has 12 residues. Trimming took 6 bases from V and 3 from J, leaving 8 bases between them. Germline V gives CDR1 LGHNA, CDR2 YSLEER. The CDR3 loop is CASRDRYTEAFF. The CDR3 DNA reads TGCGCCAGCAGAGACAGATACACTGAAGCTTTCTTT.

This chain connects TRBV28 to TRBJ2-7; TRBD2 aligns across 8 bases. V shed 3 bases, J shed 0 bases, and the junction held 10 bases outside the gene matches. The CDR3 contains 17 residues. The germline V gene encodes CDR1 MDHEN and CDR2 SYDVKM. The CDR3 coding sequence is TGTGCCAGCAGTTTCACCGTAGGGAGCGGGAGCTCCTACGAGCAGTACTTC. Translation gives CASSFTVGSGSSYEQYF.

The V call is TRBV29-1, the J call TRBJ2-1; 12 bases are shared with TRBD2. Germline V CDR1 and CDR2: SQVTM, ANQGSEA. The ends lost 0 bases at V and 10 bases at J; junction bases unmatched: 19. The CDR3 sequence is 19 residues long. CDR3 region: CSVEDPIQGLAGKGGEQFF. The CDR3 region has the DNA TGCAGCGTTGAAGATCCTATACAAGGACTAGCGGGAAAAGGGGGGGAGCAGTTCTTC.

About this clone itself: Other DNA sequences in this sample translate to the same CDR3. This sequence joins TRBV27 and TRBJ2-7; D is possibly TRBD1 (6 bases). CDR3 length equals 11 residues. With 6 bases removed from V and 3 bases from J, the gap between germline ends came to 6 bases. Germline V lookup: CDR1 MNHEY, CDR2 SMNVEV (reference sequence). The CDR3 DNA reads as TGTGCCAGCAGCAGGGGCTACGAGCAGTACTTC. Translation gives CASSRGYEQYF.

This chain links TRBV7-6 with TRBJ2-5; the match to TRBD2 covers 10 bases. From germline, CDR1 is SGHVS and CDR2 FNYEAQ. The CDR3 contains 15 residues. V trimming: 3 bases; J trimming: 4 bases; junction bases outside the gene matches: 5. In nucleotides, the CDR3 is TGTGCCAGCAGCTTGCTAGCGGGAGATGTAGAGACCCAGTACTTC. Protein product: CASSLLAGDVETQYF.

This clone was detected once. This chain connects TRBV28 to TRBJ1-5; the D gene is possibly TRBD1 (6 bases). CDR1 is MDHEN and CDR2 is SYDVKM in the germline V gene. The CDR3 has 16 amino acids. The V end was cut by 4 bases, the J end by 11 bases, with 24 bases between. The CDR3 is CASSSATMFGGLSQHF. The CDR3 bases are TGTGCCAGCAGTTCCGCGACGATGTTTGGGGGGCTATCCCAGCATTTT.

This sequence joins TRBV7-2 and TRBJ2-2; 7 bases fit TRBD2. CDR1 SGHTA and CDR2 FQGNSA come from the germline V gene. V dropped 1 base and J dropped 0; count of bases not matched to a gene: 8. This CDR3 contains 18 residues. Written as DNA, the CDR3 is TGTGCCAGCAGCTTAGGAGATAGCGGGTACGCGAACACCGGGGAGCTGTTTTTT. Its protein is CASSLGDSGYANTGELFF.

On this clone: Distinct nucleotide sequences in the sample also encode this CDR3. The CDR3, as DNA: TGTGCCAGCACCCCAGGGCTTAATCAGCCCCAGCATTTT. Translation: CASTPGLNQPQHF. V and J are TRBV7-9 and TRBJ1-5; D is possibly TRBD1 (5 bases). The CDR3 is 13 amino acids. Per the germline V gene, CDR1 is SEHNR and CDR2 is FQNEAQ (reference sequence). With 7 bases removed from V and 4 bases from J, the gap between germline ends came to 11 bases.

The chain has TRBV11-2 and TRBJ1-1; possible D gene TRBD1, 5 bases. CDR3 length: 14 amino acids. The germline V gene encodes CDR1 SGHAT and CDR2 FQNNGV. V dropped 4 bases and J dropped 3 bases, with 12 bases sitting between them. CDR3 sequence reads: CASSSEGGDTEAFF. The CDR3, as DNA: TGTGCCAGCAGCTCCGAGGGAGGGGACACTGAAGCTTTCTTT.

The chain recombines TRBV6-5 with TRBJ2-3, with TRBD2 identical over 7 bases. The CDR3 spans 14 residues. V lost 6 bases and J lost 1; bases outside the gene matches: 4. CDR1 is MNHEY and CDR2 is SVGAGI in the germline V gene. The DNA of the CDR3 is TGTGCCAGCAGAGGACTAGTCGGCACAGATACGCAGTATTTT. It translates to CASRGLVGTDTQYF.

The rearrangement joins TRBV5-1 to TRBJ2-3, with D hard to call. In germline, CDR1 is SGHRS, CDR2 YFSETQ. This CDR3 is 13 amino acids long. Deletions cut 5 bases from V and 0 bases from J, with 7 bases between. The chain's CDR3 is CASRSDSTDTQYF. CDR3 nucleotides: TGCGCCAGCAGATCGGACAGCACAGATACGCAGTATTTT.

The rearrangement links TRBV4-1 to TRBJ2-1; 13 nucleotides agree with TRBD2. Germline values: CDR1 MGHRA, CDR2 YSYEKL. This CDR3 contains 15 residues. The V and J ends lost 3 bases and 9 bases, in that order; junction bases with no gene match: 5. The CDR3 DNA follows: TGCGCCAGCAGCCATAGGACTAGCGGGAGTTTTGAGCAGTTCTTC. Translating it yields CASSHRTSGSFEQFF.

The chain employs TRBV27 and TRBJ2-7, with 9 bases that match TRBD2. After removal of 2 bases from V and 0 bases from J, the junction contained 2 bases not matched to a gene. This CDR3 is 15 amino acids long. The germline V gene encodes CDR1 MNHEY and CDR2 SMNVEV (reference sequence). The CDR3 DNA is TGTGCCAGCAGTTTAGCTAGCGGGAACTCCTACGAGCAGTACTTC. This sequence encodes CASSLASGNSYEQYF.

CDR3 sequence: CASSLALQETQYF. Here the CDR3 DNA reads TGTGCCAGCAGCTTAGCTCTACAAGAGACCCAGTACTTC. The chain couples TRBV7-7 to TRBJ2-5; D is undetermined. This CDR3 has 13 amino acids. The germline V and J ends were trimmed by 0 bases and 2 bases, with 4 bases remaining between them. Germline V gives CDR1 SSHAT, CDR2 FNYEAQ (reference sequence).

This chain connects TRBV7-8 to TRBJ1-5, with 7 positions matching TRBD1. Germline-derived CDR1 and CDR2 are SGHVS and FQNEAQ. This CDR3 comprises 14 residues. With 5 bases clipped from V and 11 bases from J, the junction kept 12 bases outside the gene matches. The CDR3, as DNA: TGTGCCAGCAGCGAAGACCAGGGGGAACAAGCCCAGCATTTT. Protein sequence: CASSEDQGEQAQHF.

The rearrangement joins TRBV7-6 to TRBJ1-2; TRBD1 might be the D (6 bases). Trimming removed 5 bases at V and 0 bases at J, with 13 bases between. CDR1 SGHVS and CDR2 FNYEAQ come from the germline V gene. CDR3 length equals 15 residues. The CDR3 sequence is CASSPFGQPNYGYTF. The CDR3 DNA is TGTGCCAGCAGCCCTTTCGGACAGCCTAACTATGGCTACACCTTC.

CDR3 nucleotide sequence: TGCGCCAGCAGCCAAGTTATACAGGCCGAAGCTTTCTTT. Its translation is CASSQVIQAEAFF. V and J are TRBV4-1 and TRBJ1-1; tentative D call: TRBD1 (5 bases). Trimming took 1 base from V and 8 from J, leaving 11 bases between them. This CDR3 comprises 13 residues. The germline V gene has CDR1 MGHRA and CDR2 YSYEKL.

Of note for this clone: Other DNA sequences of this sample code for an identical CDR3. The V call is TRBV28, the J call TRBJ2-5; D is undetermined. Trimming cost V 2 bases and J 0 bases, with 4 bases left between them. CDR3 length equals 13 residues. CDR1 is MDHEN and CDR2 is SYDVKM in the germline V gene. The CDR3 here is CASSLGYQETQYF. The CDR3 region has the DNA TGTGCCAGCAGTTTAGGGTACCAAGAGACCCAGTACTTC. Full variable domain (missing parts from reference TRBV28 and TRBJ2-5): DVKVTQSSRYLVKRTGEKVFLECVQDMDHENMFWYRQDPGLGLRLIYFSYDVKMKEKGDIPEGYSVSREKKERFSLILESASTNQTSMYLCASSLGYQETQYFGPGTRLLVL.

The CDR3 here is CASSLFPASSGETQYF. In DNA form, the CDR3 reads TGTGCCAGCAGCTTATTTCCAGCCTCAAGTGGGGAGACCCAGTACTTC. The chain recombines TRBV11-2 with TRBJ2-5; D remains ambiguous. Germline CDR1 SGHAT, CDR2 FQNNGV. V was trimmed by 2 bases and J by 5 bases, leaving 18 bases between them. This CDR3 is built from 16 residues.

This clone was counted only a few times. This sequence joins TRBV14 and TRBJ2-7; 8 bases line up with TRBD2. V shed 1 base, J shed 3 bases, and the junction held 8 bases outside the gene matches. This CDR3 is built from 16 residues. Germline loops: CDR1 SGHDN, CDR2 FVKESK. CDR3 in DNA: TGTGCCAGCAGCCAAGTCGGCGCGGGACTAGTCTACGAGCAGTACTTC. This sequence encodes CASSQVGAGLVYEQYF.